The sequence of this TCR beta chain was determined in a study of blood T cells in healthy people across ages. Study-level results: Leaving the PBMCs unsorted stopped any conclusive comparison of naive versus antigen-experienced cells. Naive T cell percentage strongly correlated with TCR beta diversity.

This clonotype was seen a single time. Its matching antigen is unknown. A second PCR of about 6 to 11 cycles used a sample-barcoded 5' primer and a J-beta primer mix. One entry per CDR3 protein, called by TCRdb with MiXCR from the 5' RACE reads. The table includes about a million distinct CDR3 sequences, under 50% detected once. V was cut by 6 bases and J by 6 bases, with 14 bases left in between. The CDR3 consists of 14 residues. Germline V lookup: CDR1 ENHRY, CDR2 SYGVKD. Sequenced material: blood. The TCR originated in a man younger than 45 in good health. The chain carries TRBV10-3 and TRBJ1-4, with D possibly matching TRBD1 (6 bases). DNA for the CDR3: TGTGCCATCAGATCTTCGGGGGGCGATGAAAAACTGTTTTTT. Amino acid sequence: CAIRSSGGDEKLFF.